A selection of T cell receptor beta chains follows, all from one sample in a study of T cell responses to AZD1222 COVID-19 vaccine. Assay: immunoSEQ multiplex PCR; the TCRdb copy retains only in-frame clones and omits some. The sample records about 130,000 clones, 92% being singletons. The specimen comprised peripheral blood, sampled 28 days after the second AZD1222 dose. The receptors were gathered from an adult who received the AZD1222 COVID-19 vaccine. The CDR3 runs from the conserved cysteine through the conserved F or W. The order of the fields is D gene, J gene, clone size, V gene, CDR3 DNA, CDR3 protein. A D gene is named only where the DNA matches it firmly. Clone size appears in some rows only: once, few, many, or a class for an expanded clone.

D gene: -
J gene: TRBJ2-7
clone size: -
V gene: TRBV5-1
CDR3 DNA: TGCGCCAGCAGCTTTTCCGGGAACCACGAGCAGTACTTC
CDR3 protein: CASSFSGNHEQYF

D gene: TRBD1
J gene: TRBJ1-5
clone size: -
V gene: TRBV28
CDR3 DNA: TGTGCCAGCAGTCTATGGACAGGGGATCAGCCCCAGCATTTT
CDR3 protein: CASSLWTGDQPQHF

D gene: -
J gene: TRBJ2-1
clone size: -
V gene: TRBV4-1
CDR3 DNA: TGCGCCAGCAGCCAAGTTGAGGTGGGAGGACCCTACAATGAGCAGTTCTTC
CDR3 protein: CASSQVEVGGPYNEQFF

D gene: -
J gene: TRBJ1-3
clone size: -
V gene: TRBV6-5
CDR3 DNA: TGTGCCAGCAGTACCGTCTGGTCCTCTGGAAACACCATATATTTT
CDR3 protein: CASSTVWSSGNTIYF

D gene: -
J gene: TRBJ2-7
clone size: -
V gene: TRBV3-1/TRBV3-2
CDR3 DNA: TGTGCCAGCAGCCAGAAAGGACACACCGGCCCCTACGAGCAGTACTTC
CDR3 protein: CASSQKGHTGPYEQYF

D gene: -
J gene: TRBJ2-4
clone size: -
V gene: TRBV4-3
CDR3 DNA: TGCGCCAGCAGCCAAGCCCCGCGACTAGGAGCCGTCATTCAGTACTTC
CDR3 protein: CASSQAPRLGAVIQYF

D gene: -
J gene: TRBJ2-5
clone size: -
V gene: TRBV18
CDR3 DNA: TGTGCCAGCTCCCAGGGACAAGAGACCCAGTACTTC
CDR3 protein: CASSQGQETQYF

D gene: -
J gene: TRBJ1-1
clone size: -
V gene: TRBV3-1/TRBV3-2
CDR3 DNA: TGTGCCAGCAGCCAAGATGGGGGTACTGAAGCTTTCTTT
CDR3 protein: CASSQDGGTEAFF

D gene: -
J gene: TRBJ2-1
clone size: -
V gene: TRBV25-1
CDR3 DNA: TGTGCCAGCAGTGGGGATCAGGGTAGCCACTACAATGAGCAGTTCTTC
CDR3 protein: CASSGDQGSHYNEQFF

D gene: -
J gene: TRBJ2-1
clone size: -
V gene: TRBV30
CDR3 DNA: TGTGCCTGGGACAGCTACAATGAGCAGTTCTTC
CDR3 protein: CAWDSYNEQFF

D gene: -
J gene: TRBJ1-1
clone size: -
V gene: TRBV12-3/TRBV12-4
CDR3 DNA: TGTGCCAGCAGTTTTGGACTGCCGATTCGAGCTTTCTTT
CDR3 protein: CASSFGLPIRAFF

D gene: -
J gene: TRBJ2-2
clone size: once
V gene: TRBV6-5
CDR3 DNA: TGTGCCAGCAGTTACCGTAGCGGCACCGGGGAGCTGTTTTTT
CDR3 protein: CASSYRSGTGELFF

D gene: TRBD1
J gene: TRBJ2-1
clone size: -
V gene: TRBV27
CDR3 DNA: TGTGCCAGCAGGAACGGACAGGGGGAATACAATGAGCAGTTCTTC
CDR3 protein: CASRNGQGEYNEQFF

D gene: TRBD2
J gene: TRBJ2-7
clone size: -
V gene: TRBV4-3
CDR3 DNA: TGCGCCAGCAGCCAAGAGGCCCTTCGTAGCGGGCAAGTGTCCTACGAGCAGTACTTC
CDR3 protein: CASSQEALRSGQVSYEQYF

D gene: TRBD2
J gene: TRBJ2-1
clone size: -
V gene: TRBV7-3
CDR3 DNA: TGTGCCAGCAGCTTAGTGGCGGGAGGTAGCTCCTACAATGAGCAGTTCTTC
CDR3 protein: CASSLVAGGSSYNEQFF

D gene: TRBD1
J gene: TRBJ1-1
clone size: -
V gene: TRBV11-2
CDR3 DNA: TGTGCCAGCAGCCTCCGGACAGGGAGGGATGAGGCTTTCTTT
CDR3 protein: CASSLRTGRDEAFF

D gene: TRBD1
J gene: TRBJ1-2
clone size: -
V gene: TRBV6-5
CDR3 DNA: TGTGCCACCCAGACAGGGTCCGGGATTGGCTACACCTTC
CDR3 protein: CATQTGSGIGYTF

D gene: -
J gene: TRBJ1-2
clone size: -
V gene: TRBV28
CDR3 DNA: TGTGCCAGCAGCCTATCAACGGACTATGGCTACACCTTC
CDR3 protein: CASSLSTDYGYTF